This T cell receptor (beta chain) comes out of a study of CDR3 diversity in severe acne. CDR3 size: 15 residues. The ends lost 5 bases at V and 1 base at J; junction bases unmatched: 5. Germline assignment: CDR1 MNHEY and CDR2 SVGEGT. TCRdb analysed the PCR reads with MiXCR anew, one entry per CDR3 protein. The sample holds more than 85,000 distinct CDR3 sequences, roughly 52% seen once. Sequencing was performed on blood. This TCR came from a male donor in good health, serving as a control. The chain combines TRBV6-2 or TRBV6-3 with TRBJ1-1; 9 bases fit TRBD1. CDR3 region: CASSPQGAGNTEAFF. The CDR3 DNA follows: TGTGCCAGCAGTCCACAGGGGGCTGGGAACACTGAAGCTTTCTTT.